The 32 T cell receptor beta chains below were found in one sample sequenced in a study of control samples from healthy donors and cancer patients. TCRdb keeps only in-frame clones here, not all; method: immunoSEQ multiplex PCR. The data show almost 95,000 clones, with 90% seen just once and about 4% held by the top ten. Sequences were obtained from blood. The receptors were sampled from a young woman in good health.

The chain has TRBV5-1 and TRBJ2-7; 7 bases are a match to TRBD2. There are 15 residues in the CDR3. Germline values: CDR1 SGHRS, CDR2 YFSETQ. Trimming took 0 bases from V and 2 from J; bases not matched to a gene: 5. In DNA, the CDR3 is TGCGCCAGCAGCTTGGCGGGGGGAAATACCTACGAGCAGTACTTC. It yields the protein CASSLAGGNTYEQYF.

The genes are TRBV7-9 and TRBJ2-2; D remains unclear. V was clipped by 3 bases and J by 1 base, with 6 bases between them. The CDR3 has 14 residues. The V gene's germline CDR1 is SEHNR and CDR2 FQNEAQ (reference sequence). This CDR3 reads CASSLVENTGELFF. CDR3 coding DNA: TGTGCCAGCAGCTTGGTGGAGAACACCGGGGAGCTGTTTTTT.

The chain is built from TRBV19 and TRBJ2-7; 7 nucleotides agree with TRBD2. V shed 5 bases and J 3 bases; nucleotides not matched to a gene: 16. Germline V gene data show CDR1 as LNHDA and CDR2 as SQIVND (reference sequence). This CDR3 has 17 residues. CDR3 residues: CASSPTPRGIRVYEQYF. CDR3 sequence (DNA): TGTGCCAGTAGTCCTACCCCGCGGGGGATCCGAGTCTACGAGCAGTACTTC.

In this sample, this clone turned up a few times. The rearrangement joins TRBV3-1 (or the pseudogene TRBV3-2) to TRBJ1-2; the match to TRBD1 covers 7 bases. V gave up 0 bases and J gave up 6 bases; unmatched junction bases: 10. The CDR3 spans 16 residues. CDR1 and CDR2 from the germline V gene are LGHDT and YNNKEL (reference sequence). The CDR3: CASSQEIADREDGYTF. The CDR3 region has the DNA TGTGCCAGCAGCCAAGAGATCGCCGACAGGGAGGATGGCTACACCTTC.

The chain combines TRBV6-6 with TRBJ1-1, with D unresolved. Germline CDR1 is MNHNY and CDR2 is SVGAGI (reference sequence). The CDR3 is 12 residues long. Trimming removed 8 bases at V and 2 bases at J, with 9 bases between. The CDR3 DNA is TGTGCCAGCTCGGGGAGAAACACTGAAGCTTTCTTT. Translating it yields CASSGRNTEAFF.

V usage is TRBV18 and J usage is TRBJ1-1; a possible D gene is TRBD1 (5 bases). The CDR3 contains 14 residues. V gave up 3 bases and J gave up 4 bases, with 12 bases separating them. Per germline, CDR1 KGHSH and CDR2 LQKENI. In DNA form, the CDR3 reads TGTGCCAGCTCACCCCTCAGGGAGAGCACTGAAGCTTTCTTT. Residues: CASSPLRESTEAFF.

The chain couples TRBV24-1 to TRBJ2-5; D call uncertain. The J call may be mistaken, given a closer DNA end match to TRBJ2-7. Germline V gene sequence: CDR1 KGHDR, CDR2 SFDVKD. The CDR3 contains 14 residues. This CDR3 reads CATSDFEDSYEQYF. The CDR3 nucleotides read TGTGCCACCAGTGATTTCGAGGACTCCTACGAGCAGTACTTC.

The chain carries TRBV29-1 and TRBJ2-4; 10 nucleotides line up with TRBD2. The CDR3 runs 16 residues. V was clipped by 6 bases and J by 1 base; unmatched bases: 9. Germline assignment: CDR1 SQVTM and CDR2 ANQGSEA. CDR3 protein: CSVAGGPLPAKNIQYF. The DNA of the CDR3 is TGCAGCGTAGCGGGGGGGCCCCTACCCGCCAAAAACATTCAGTACTTC.

This rearrangement joins TRBV19 to TRBJ1-4; D is undetermined. The V gene's germline CDR1 is LNHDA and CDR2 SQIVND (reference sequence). V shed 5 bases and J shed 10 bases, with 8 bases lying between them. This CDR3 is built from 11 residues. The CDR3 DNA sequence: TGTGCCAGTAGTGAGGGCCGAAAACTGTTTTTT. The encoded protein is CASSEGRKLFF. Supplemented by reference TRBV19 and TRBJ1-4, the full variable domain reads DGGITQSPKYLFRKEGQNVTLSCEQNLNHDAMYWYRQDPGQGLRLIYYSQIVNDFQKGDIAEGYSVSREKKESFPLTVTSAQKNPTAFYLCASSEGRKLFFGSGTQLSVL.

The rearrangement uses TRBV9 and TRBJ2-7, with D possibly matching TRBD1 (6 bases). CDR3 length: 14 amino acids. Trimming removed 4 bases at V and 6 bases at J, with 17 bases between. Germline V gene lookup returns CDR1 SGDLS and CDR2 YYNGEE. In DNA, the CDR3 is TGTGCCAGCAGCCCTACCAGGGGACGGGGCGAGCAGTACTTC. Translation: CASSPTRGRGEQYF.

V and J are TRBV6-6 and TRBJ1-3; D gene unclear. CDR3 length: 16 amino acids. V was trimmed by 6 bases and J by 0 bases, leaving 15 bases between them. CDR1 is MNHNY, CDR2 SVGAGI, per germline (reference sequence). The CDR3 protein is CASRPLGRTSGNTIYF. The CDR3, as DNA: TGTGCCAGCAGACCCCTCGGGCGTACCTCTGGAAACACCATATATTTT.

This chain connects TRBV27 to TRBJ1-2; 10 nucleotides match TRBD1. V gave up 5 bases and J gave up 5 bases; unmatched junction bases: 5. The CDR3 contains 14 residues. CDR1 and CDR2 from the germline V gene are MNHEY and SMNVEV (reference sequence). CDR3 sequence (DNA): TGTGCCAGCAGTCCGACAGGGGGCGCATATGGCTACACCTTC. Translation gives CASSPTGGAYGYTF.

The chain employs TRBV18 and TRBJ1-1, with a weak D call TRBD1 (6 bases). The ends were cut back, 6 bases at V and 1 base at J, with 9 bases in the middle. Per germline, CDR1 KGHSH and CDR2 LQKENI. The CDR3 is 13 amino acids. The CDR3 bases are TGTGCCAGCTCTCAACAGGGGAACACTGAAGCTTTCTTT. Its protein is CASSQQGNTEAFF.

The chain employs TRBV6-5 and TRBJ2-2, with a weak D call TRBD2 (6 bases). Trimming removed 2 bases from V and 7 bases from J, with 8 bases in between. Germline V gene data show CDR1 as MNHEY and CDR2 as SVGAGI. The CDR3 has 13 residues. Here the CDR3 reads CASSYNSGGELFF. CDR3 nucleotides: TGTGCCAGCAGTTACAATAGCGGCGGGGAGCTGTTTTTT.

The chain links TRBV2 to TRBJ1-1, with D tentatively TRBD1 (5 bases). This CDR3 is built from 14 residues. Trimming shortened V by 10 bases and J by 0 bases, and 15 bases separated the two germline ends. The germline V gene has CDR1 SNHLY and CDR2 FYNNEI. CDR3 in DNA: TGTGCCACCGGAAAGCAGGGCATGAACACTGAAGCTTTCTTT. Translated: CATGKQGMNTEAFF.

Comment on this clone: The sample has other DNA sequences that encode this CDR3 too. This sequence joins TRBV6-2 or TRBV6-3 and TRBJ2-5; unclear D gene. Germline CDR1 MNHEY, CDR2 SVGEGT. This CDR3 spans 11 amino acids. Trimming shortened V by 3 bases and J by 4 bases, and 3 bases separated the two germline ends. CDR3 protein: CASSYIETQYF. The DNA for the CDR3 is TGTGCCAGCAGTTATATAGAGACCCAGTACTTC.

The chain couples TRBV5-1 to TRBJ2-3; 7 bases match TRBD1. Germline V lookup: CDR1 SGHRS, CDR2 YFSETQ. This CDR3 comprises 16 residues. The V and J ends lost 0 bases and 6 bases, in that order; junction bases with no gene match: 10. The CDR3 DNA reads as TGCGCCAGCAGCTTGGACGGCAGGGGGTTAGGGGATACGCAGTATTTT. Its protein product is CASSLDGRGLGDTQYF. The variable domain in full, completed from reference TRBV5-1 and TRBJ2-3, reads KAGVTQTPRYLIKTRGQQVTLSCSPISGHRSVSWYQQTPGQGLQFLFEYFSETQRNKGNFPGRFSGRQFSNSRSEMNVSTLELGDSALYLCASSLDGRGLGDTQYFGPGTRLTVL.

This sequence joins TRBV7-3 and TRBJ2-1, with D possibly being TRBD1 or TRBD2 (7 bases each). Germline V gene sequence: CDR1 SGHTA, CDR2 FQGTGA. Trimming left V 5 bases short and J 6 bases short, with 17 bases between. The CDR3 contains 15 residues. CDR3 nucleotides: TGTGCCAGCAGCCCCCAGGGGGGGACTGGCAATGAGCAGTTCTTC. Translation: CASSPQGGTGNEQFF.

This sequence joins TRBV27 and TRBJ1-1, with D hard to call. Trimming shortened V by 1 base and J by 1 base, and 4 bases separated the two germline ends. CDR3 size: 13 residues. Germline V lookup: CDR1 MNHEY, CDR2 SMNVEV (reference sequence). The CDR3 region has the DNA TGTGCCAGCAGTTTATGGAAGAACACTGAAGCTTTCTTT. This gives the protein CASSLWKNTEAFF.

The J gene is TRBJ2-7, the V gene TRBV7-9; unclear D gene. The CDR3 is 12 residues long. Germline lookup yields CDR1 SEHNR and CDR2 FQNEAQ (reference sequence). V lost 5 bases to trimming and J lost 2 bases, with 7 bases between them. DNA of the CDR3: TGTGCCAGCAGCCATATAGCCTACGAGCAGTACTTC. Protein: CASSHIAYEQYF.

The rearrangement links TRBV3-1 (or the pseudogene TRBV3-2) to TRBJ2-7; tentative D call: TRBD2 (5 bases). The V and J ends lost 10 bases and 7 bases respectively, with 20 bases between them. Germline CDR1 is LGHDT and CDR2 is YNNKEL (reference sequence). The CDR3 is 13 residues long. The CDR3 sequence: CATREGWTSEQYF. DNA for the CDR3: TGTGCCACCCGGGAAGGGTGGACCTCGGAGCAGTACTTC.

The rearrangement joins TRBV6-5 to TRBJ2-1; 8 bases agree with TRBD1. CDR1 MNHEY and CDR2 SVGAGI come from the germline V gene. The CDR3 runs to 16 residues. V lost 4 bases, J lost 0 bases, and 5 bases stayed unmatched. The CDR3 coding sequence is TGTGCCAGCAGTTCCCGGACAGGGAGCTCCTACAATGAGCAGTTCTTC. Amino acid sequence: CASSSRTGSSYNEQFF.

This rearrangement joins TRBV7-9 to TRBJ2-1, with D perhaps TRBD1 (5 bases). CDR1 is SEHNR and CDR2 is FQNEAQ in the germline V gene (reference sequence). This CDR3 has 15 amino acids. Trimming took off 5 bases at V and 8 bases at J, with 19 bases between the two ends. The CDR3 DNA is TGTGCCAGCAGCCATAGTGGAAGGGGATCGGATGAGCAGTTCTTC. It is translated as CASSHSGRGSDEQFF.

This rearrangement joins TRBV7-3 to TRBJ2-1, with TRBD2 matching 11 bases. V was clipped by 4 bases and J by 0 bases; unmatched bases: 2. The V gene's germline CDR1 is SGHTA and CDR2 FQGTGA. The CDR3 is 16 amino acids. This CDR3 is CASSSSGGSSYNEQFF. In nucleotides, the CDR3 is TGTGCCAGCAGCTCTAGCGGGGGGAGCTCCTACAATGAGCAGTTCTTC.

This chain connects TRBV2 to TRBJ1-3; D remains ambiguous. V dropped 6 bases and J dropped 1 base, with 7 bases sitting between them. This CDR3 is 13 amino acids long. CDR1 is SNHLY, CDR2 FYNNEI, per germline. The CDR3 sequence is CASSFQSGNTIYF. The CDR3 DNA reads TGTGCCAGCAGCTTTCAGTCTGGAAACACCATATATTTT.

The chain has TRBV5-1 and TRBJ1-1; D is possibly TRBD1 (5 bases). The germline V gene has CDR1 SGHRS and CDR2 YFSETQ. The V gene lost 6 bases and the J gene lost 5 bases, with 20 bases spanning the gap. This CDR3 spans 15 amino acids. The CDR3 spells CASTAVGVEGTEAFF. CDR3 in DNA: TGCGCCAGCACCGCCGTGGGGGTGGAAGGGACTGAAGCTTTCTTT.

This chain links TRBV4-1 with TRBJ2-5; D call uncertain. V lost 3 bases and J 7 bases, leaving 15 bases between the germline ends. The CDR3 loop spans 14 amino acids. Germline values: CDR1 MGHRA, CDR2 YSYEKL. In DNA, the CDR3 is TGCGCCAGCAGCCAGATGACCGACCCCAGGACCCAGTACTTC. It is translated as CASSQMTDPRTQYF.

The chain has TRBV5-4 and TRBJ2-7; TRBD1 matches at 8 bases. This CDR3 region has 18 residues. The germline V gene encodes CDR1 SGHNT and CDR2 YYREEE (reference sequence). With V trimmed by 4 bases and J by 7 bases, 22 bases remained unmatched. The CDR3 protein is CASSEGGQGSGESGEQYF. The CDR3 DNA follows: TGTGCCAGCAGCGAGGGCGGACAGGGATCGGGGGAGAGTGGAGAGCAGTACTTC.

The rearrangement links TRBV24-1 to TRBJ1-2; D unresolved. The CDR3 runs to 16 residues. V was clipped by 3 bases and J by 8 bases, with 21 bases between them. CDR1 is KGHDR, CDR2 SFDVKD, per germline. CDR3 protein: CATSDVLPYDWGGYTF. The CDR3 DNA reads TGTGCCACCAGTGATGTCCTCCCCTATGACTGGGGAGGCTACACCTTC.

The chain combines TRBV4-1 with TRBJ1-4; D unresolved. Trimming took 1 base from V and 5 from J, leaving 8 bases between them. There are 14 residues in the CDR3. Looked up from germline, CDR1 is MGHRA and CDR2 is YSYEKL. The CDR3 coding sequence is TGCGCCAGCAGCCAAGGAAAGAAGAATGAAAAACTGTTTTTT. Protein product: CASSQGKKNEKLFF.

V gene TRBV6-1 combines with J gene TRBJ1-2; D remains ambiguous. Germline loops: CDR1 MNHNS, CDR2 SASEGT. The V end lost 1 base, the J end lost 7 bases, and 4 bases lay between the germline ends. The CDR3 length is 11 residues. CDR3 sequence: CASSEGGGYTF. CDR3 nucleotide sequence: TGTGCCAGCAGTGAAGGGGGTGGCTACACCTTC.

The gene calls are TRBV3-1 (or the pseudogene TRBV3-2) and TRBJ2-7; perhaps D is TRBD1 or TRBD2 (5 bases each). Between the trimmed V and J ends, which lost 4 bases and 6 bases, there was a span of 16 bases. The CDR3 is made up of 14 amino acids. Germline V lookup: CDR1 LGHDT, CDR2 YNNKEL (reference sequence). The CDR3 region is CASSPGPPIGEQYF. CDR3 coding DNA: TGTGCCAGCAGCCCGGGACCCCCGATCGGCGAGCAGTACTTC.